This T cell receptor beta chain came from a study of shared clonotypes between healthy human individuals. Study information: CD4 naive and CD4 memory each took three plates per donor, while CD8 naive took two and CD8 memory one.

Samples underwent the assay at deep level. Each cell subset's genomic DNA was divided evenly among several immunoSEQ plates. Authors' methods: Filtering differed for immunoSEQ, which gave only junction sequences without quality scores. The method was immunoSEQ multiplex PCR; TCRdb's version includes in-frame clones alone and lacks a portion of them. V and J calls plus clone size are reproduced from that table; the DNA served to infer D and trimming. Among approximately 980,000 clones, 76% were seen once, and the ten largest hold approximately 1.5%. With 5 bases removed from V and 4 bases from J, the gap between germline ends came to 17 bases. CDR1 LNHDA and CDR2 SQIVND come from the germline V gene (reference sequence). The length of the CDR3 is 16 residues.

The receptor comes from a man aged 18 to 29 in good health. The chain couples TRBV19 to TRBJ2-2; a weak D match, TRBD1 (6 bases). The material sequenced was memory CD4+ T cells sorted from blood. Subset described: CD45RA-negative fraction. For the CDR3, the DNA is TGTGCCAGTAGTGCCGCCCACAGGGCGAGCACCGGGGAGCTGTTTTTT. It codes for CASSAAHRASTGELFF.